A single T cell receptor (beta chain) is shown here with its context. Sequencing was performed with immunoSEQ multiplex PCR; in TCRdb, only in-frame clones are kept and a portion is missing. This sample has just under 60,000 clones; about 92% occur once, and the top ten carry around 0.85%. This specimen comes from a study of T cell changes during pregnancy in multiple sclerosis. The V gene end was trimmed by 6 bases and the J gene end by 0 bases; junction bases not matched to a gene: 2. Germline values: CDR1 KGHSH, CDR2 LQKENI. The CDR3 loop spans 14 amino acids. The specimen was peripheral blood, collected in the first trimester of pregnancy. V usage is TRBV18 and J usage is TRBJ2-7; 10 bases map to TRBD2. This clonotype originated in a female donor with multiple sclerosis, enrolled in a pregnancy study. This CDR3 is CASSRTSGSYEQYF. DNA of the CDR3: TGTGCCAGCTCCCGGACTAGCGGCTCCTACGAGCAGTACTTC.